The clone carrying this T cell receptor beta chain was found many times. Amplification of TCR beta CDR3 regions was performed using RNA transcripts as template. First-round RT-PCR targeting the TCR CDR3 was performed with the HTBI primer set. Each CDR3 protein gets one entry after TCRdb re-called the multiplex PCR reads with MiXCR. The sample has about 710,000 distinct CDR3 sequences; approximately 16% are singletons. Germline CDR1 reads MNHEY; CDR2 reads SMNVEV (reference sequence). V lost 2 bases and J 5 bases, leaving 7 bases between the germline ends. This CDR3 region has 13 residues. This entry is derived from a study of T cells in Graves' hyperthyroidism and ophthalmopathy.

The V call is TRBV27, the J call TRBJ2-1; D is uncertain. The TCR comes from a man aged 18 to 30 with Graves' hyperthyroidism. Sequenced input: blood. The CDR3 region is CASSLIPNNEQFF. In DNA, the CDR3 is TGTGCCAGCAGTTTAATACCGAACAATGAGCAGTTCTTC.